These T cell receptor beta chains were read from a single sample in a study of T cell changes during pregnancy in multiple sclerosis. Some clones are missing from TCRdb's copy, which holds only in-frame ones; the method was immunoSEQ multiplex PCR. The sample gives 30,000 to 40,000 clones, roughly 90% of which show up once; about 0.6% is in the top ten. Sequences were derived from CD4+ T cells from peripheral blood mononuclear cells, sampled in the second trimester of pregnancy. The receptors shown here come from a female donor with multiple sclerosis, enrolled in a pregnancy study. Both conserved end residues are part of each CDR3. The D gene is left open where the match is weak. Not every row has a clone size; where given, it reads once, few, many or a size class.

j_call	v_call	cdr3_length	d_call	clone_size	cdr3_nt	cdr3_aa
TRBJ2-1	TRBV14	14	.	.	TGTGCCAGCAGCCTTATGGGAGTGGGCAATGAGCAGTTCTTC	CASSLMGVGNEQFF
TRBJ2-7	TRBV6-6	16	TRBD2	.	TGTGCCAGCAGTCTACCGTTAGCGGGGAGGTCCTACGAGCAGTACTTC	CASSLPLAGRSYEQYF
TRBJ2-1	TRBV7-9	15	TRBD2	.	TGTGCCAGCAGCTTAGTAGCGGGAGTAGAGAATGAGCAGTTCTTC	CASSLVAGVENEQFF
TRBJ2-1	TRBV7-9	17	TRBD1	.	TGTGCCAGCAGCCCATCACAGGGGGCGAGCTCCTACAATGAGCAGTTCTTC	CASSPSQGASSYNEQFF
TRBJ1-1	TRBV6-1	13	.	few	TGTGCCAGCAATCAGGGGAGACACACTGAAGCTTTCTTT	CASNQGRHTEAFF
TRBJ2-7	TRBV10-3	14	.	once	TGTGCCATCAGTCCCGGGGGTAGCTCCTACGAGCAGTACTTC	CAISPGGSSYEQYF
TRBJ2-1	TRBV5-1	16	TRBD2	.	TGCGCCAGCAGCGGGACGCTAGCGGGGAATATCAATGAGCAGTTCTTC	CASSGTLAGNINEQFF
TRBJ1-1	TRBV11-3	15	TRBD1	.	TGTGCCAGCAGTTATACTACAGGGGGTAGGACTGAAGCTTTCTTT	CASSYTTGGRTEAFF
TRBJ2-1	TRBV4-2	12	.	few	TGTGCCAGCAGCCAAGATCAGTTTGAGCAGTTCTTC	CASSQDQFEQFF
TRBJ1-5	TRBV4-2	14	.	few	TGTGCCAGCACCCCGGGAAGGGGCAATCAGCCCCAGCATTTT	CASTPGRGNQPQHF
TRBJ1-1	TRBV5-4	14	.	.	TGTGCCAGCAGCACCTTCGGACTAAACACTGAAGCTTTCTTT	CASSTFGLNTEAFF
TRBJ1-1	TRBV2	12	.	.	TGTGCCAGCAGTCCCTCGGACACTGAAGCTTTCTTT	CASSPSDTEAFF
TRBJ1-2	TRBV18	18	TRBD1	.	TGTGCCAGCTCACCAGGTCCCCCACAGGGGGTAGCTAACTATGGCTACACCTTC	CASSPGPPQGVANYGYTF
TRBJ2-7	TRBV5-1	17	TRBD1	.	TGCGCCAGCAGCTTGGGGACAGGGGCAGGCTTCTCCTACGAGCAGTACTTC	CASSLGTGAGFSYEQYF
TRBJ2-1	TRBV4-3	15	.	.	TGCGCCAGCAGCCAAGATGCGACATTGGTAGGTGAGCAGTTCTTC	CASSQDATLVGEQFF
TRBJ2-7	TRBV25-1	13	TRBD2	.	TGTGCCGCTAGTCCAGCGGGAGTACATGAGCAGTACTTC	CAASPAGVHEQYF
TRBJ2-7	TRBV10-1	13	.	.	TGCGCCAGCATTTGGACAGCGACCTACGAGCAGTACTTC	CASIWTATYEQYF
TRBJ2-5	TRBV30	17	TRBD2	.	TGTGCCTGGAGTGCCGGGACTAGCGGGAGGGCTAGTGAGACCCAGTACTTC	CAWSAGTSGRASETQYF
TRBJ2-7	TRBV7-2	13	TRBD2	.	TGTGCCAGCAGCTCGAGACTAGCGGGAGAGCAGTACTTC	CASSSRLAGEQYF
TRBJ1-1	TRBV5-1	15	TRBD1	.	TGCGCCAGCAGCTTTCGGACAGGGGAGGGCACTGAAGCTTTCTTT	CASSFRTGEGTEAFF
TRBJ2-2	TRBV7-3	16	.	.	TGTGCCAGCAGCTACGCGAGCGGGCTATCAACCGGGGAGCTGTTTTTT	CASSYASGLSTGELFF
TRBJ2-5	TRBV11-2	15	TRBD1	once	TGTGCCAGCAGCCCCTCGACAGGGGGCTTCGAGACCCAGTACTTC	CASSPSTGGFETQYF
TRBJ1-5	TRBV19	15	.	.	TGTGCCAGTAGTATTAGCGGCAGTAGCAATCAGCCCCAGCATTTT	CASSISGSSNQPQHF
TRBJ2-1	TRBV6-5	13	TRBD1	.	TGTGCCAGCAGGGGACAGGGTGGGAATGAGCAGTTCTTC	CASRGQGGNEQFF
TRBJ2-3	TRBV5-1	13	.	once	TGCGCCAGCAGCTTGGGCGGGATAGATACGCAGTATTTT	CASSLGGIDTQYF
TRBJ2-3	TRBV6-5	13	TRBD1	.	TGTGCCAGCAAACAGGGGGGCACAGATACGCAGTATTTT	CASKQGGTDTQYF
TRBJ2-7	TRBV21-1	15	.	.	TGTGCCAGCAGCAATCCTAGCGGAAGATTCTACGAGCAGTACTTC	CASSNPSGRFYEQYF
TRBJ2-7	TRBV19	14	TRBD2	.	TGTGCCAGTAGTATTCAACGGGCATCCGGGACTAAGTACTTC	CASSIQRASGTKYF
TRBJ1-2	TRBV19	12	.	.	TGTGCCAGTAGTATGGGGACATTGGGCTACACCTTC	CASSMGTLGYTF
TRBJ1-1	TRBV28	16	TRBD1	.	TGTGCCAGCACCCCTTGGGGGCAGGGGGTAGTATGGGAAGCTTTCTTT	CASTPWGQGVVWEAFF
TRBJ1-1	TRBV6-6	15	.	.	TGTGCCAGCAGTTACGGACGGAGGAAGGGAGGTGAAGCTTTCTTT	CASSYGRRKGGEAFF
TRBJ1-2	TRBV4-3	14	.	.	TGCGCCAGCAGCCGAGGCGTCTCTGACTATGGCTACACCTTC	CASSRGVSDYGYTF
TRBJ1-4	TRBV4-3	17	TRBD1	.	TGCGCCAGCAGCCAAGATGGGACAGGGGCAGGAAAGGAAAAACTGTTTTTT	CASSQDGTGAGKEKLFF
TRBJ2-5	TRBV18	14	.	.	TGTGCCAGCTCACCGGGACACTCCCAAGAGACCCAGTACTTC	CASSPGHSQETQYF
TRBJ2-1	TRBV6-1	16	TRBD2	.	TGTGCCAGCAGGGAAGCTGGACTAGCGGGGGACAATGAGCAGTTCTTC	CASREAGLAGDNEQFF
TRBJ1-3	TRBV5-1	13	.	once	TGCGCCAGCAGCTTGAGCACGGGAAACACCATATATTTT	CASSLSTGNTIYF
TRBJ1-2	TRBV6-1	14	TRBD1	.	TGTGCCAGCAGTGGATACAGGGGGACGAATGGCTACACCTTC	CASSGYRGTNGYTF
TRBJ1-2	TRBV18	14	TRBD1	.	TGTGCCAGCTCACCAGAACAGGGGGCAGGTGGCTACACCTTC	CASSPEQGAGGYTF
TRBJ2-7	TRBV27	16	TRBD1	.	TGTGCCAGCAGTGCTCCGGACAGGGGACGGGCTAGGGAGCAGTACTTC	CASSAPDRGRAREQYF
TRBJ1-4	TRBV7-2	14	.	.	TGTGCCAGCAGCTTAGCAGGGGAAGGTGAAAAACTGTTTTTT	CASSLAGEGEKLFF
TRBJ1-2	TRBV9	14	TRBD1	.	TGTGCCAGCAGCAAAGCTCAGGGGGACGGAGGCTACACCTTC	CASSKAQGDGGYTF
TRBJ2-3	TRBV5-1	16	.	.	TGCGCCAGCAGCCCGCAGACAGGACTTAGCACAGATACGCAGTATTTT	CASSPQTGLSTDTQYF
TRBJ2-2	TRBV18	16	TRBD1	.	TGTGCCAGCTCACCAGTCGGGACAGGGTTCACCGGGGAGCTGTTTTTT	CASSPVGTGFTGELFF
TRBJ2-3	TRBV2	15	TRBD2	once	TGTGCCAGCAGTTTAGCGGGAGGGAGCACAGATACGCAGTATTTT	CASSLAGGSTDTQYF
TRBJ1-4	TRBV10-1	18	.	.	TGCGCCAGCAGTGCCCTAATAAGGAGCGGAACGACTAATGAAAAACTGTTTTTT	CASSALIRSGTTNEKLFF
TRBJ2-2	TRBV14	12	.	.	TGTGCCAGCAGGGGACTGACCGGGGAGCTGTTTTTT	CASRGLTGELFF
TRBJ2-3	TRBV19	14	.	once	TGTGCCAGTAGTATAGCCGGAGTTGCAGATACGCAGTATTTT	CASSIAGVADTQYF
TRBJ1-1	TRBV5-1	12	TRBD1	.	TGCGCCAGCAGTCGACAGGGTTATGAAGCTTTCTTT	CASSRQGYEAFF
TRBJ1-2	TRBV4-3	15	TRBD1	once	TGCGCCAGCAGCCCGCCGGGACAGGGTATCTATGGCTACACCTTC	CASSPPGQGIYGYTF
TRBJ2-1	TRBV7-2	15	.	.	TGTGCCAGCAGCTTACTAAACGGAGAATACAATGAGCAGTTCTTC	CASSLLNGEYNEQFF
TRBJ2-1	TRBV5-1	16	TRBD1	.	TGCGCCAGCAGCTTGCAGGAACAGGGGGCCCACAATGAGCAGTTCTTC	CASSLQEQGAHNEQFF
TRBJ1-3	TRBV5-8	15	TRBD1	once	TGTGCCAGCAGCTCCACGGGACAGGGTATGCACACCATATATTTT	CASSSTGQGMHTIYF
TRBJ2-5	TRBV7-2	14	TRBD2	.	TGTGCCAGCAGACTAGCGGGAGGGGGGGAGACCCAGTACTTC	CASRLAGGGETQYF
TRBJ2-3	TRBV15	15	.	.	TGTGCCACCAGCAGAGATGAGATACGAATAGATACGCAGTATTTT	CATSRDEIRIDTQYF
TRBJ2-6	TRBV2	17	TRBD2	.	TGTGCCAGCAGTGGGCTAGCGGGAGGGGTTGGGGCCAACGTCCTGACTTTC	CASSGLAGGVGANVLTF
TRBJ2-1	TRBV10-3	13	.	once	TGTGCCGTCTCGGGTCCGAATGTGGATGAGCAGTTCTTC	CAVSGPNVDEQFF
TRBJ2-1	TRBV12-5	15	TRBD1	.	TGTGCTAGTGCCCCCCCGGGACAGGGGTTCAATGAGCAGTTCTTC	CASAPPGQGFNEQFF
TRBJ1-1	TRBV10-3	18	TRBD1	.	TGTGCCATCAGTGCCGAGACAGGGGGAGTCCACTGGAACACTGAAGCTTTCTTT	CAISAETGGVHWNTEAFF